This entry lists 30 T cell receptor beta chains sequenced from one sample in a study of blood T cell repertoires in COVID-19 (TCRdb year 2020). The library was generated by the immunoSEQ multiplex PCR assay. The table comes from immuneACCESS by way of TCRdb, which keeps in-frame sequences with V and J called. Part of the clones is missing from these tables; in studies checked, under half for an unresolved V gene and the rest for unknown reasons. This sample has under 200,000 clones in its table, and around 85% of those were observed once. The ten largest clones take up roughly 8.2% of the sample. Sequenced input: peripheral blood. The receptors come from a man between 60 and 75 years old with acute or convalescent COVID-19.

V is TRBV18 and J is TRBJ1-5; 12 nucleotides line up with TRBD1. Germline lookup yields CDR1 KGHSH and CDR2 LQKENI. This CDR3 is built from 16 residues. V shed 5 bases, J shed 6 bases, and the junction held 8 bases outside the gene matches. Written as DNA, the CDR3 is TGTGCCAGCTCAGACAGGGGACAGGGGGCGGGTCAGCCCCAGCATTTT. It is translated as CASSDRGQGAGQPQHF.

This chain joins TRBV28 and TRBJ1-4; a possible D gene is TRBD1 (5 bases). Germline V CDR1 and CDR2: MDHEN, SYDVKM. The CDR3 is made up of 13 amino acids. V lost 7 bases, J lost 9 bases, and 15 bases lay in between. As DNA, the CDR3 is TGTGCCAGCATGGGCAGGGAACAGAAAAAACTGTTTTTT. Amino acids: CASMGREQKKLFF.

Notes on this clone: One end of the junction does not line up with germline, which may come from a read error. The V call is TRBV25-1, the J call TRBJ2-7; D is perhaps TRBD2 (6 bases). The CDR3 length is 16 residues. Germline-derived CDR1 and CDR2 are MGHDK and SYGVNS. The CDR3 DNA follows: TGTGCCAGCAGTGAATCCCCCCGGGACGAGCACCTTGGAGGGGACTTC. Translating it yields CASSESPRDEHLGGDF.

CDR3 residues: CASSTGRVNTEAFF. The CDR3 bases are TGTGCCAGTAGTACAGGGAGGGTGAACACTGAAGCTTTCTTT. The chain recombines TRBV19 with TRBJ1-1; D perhaps matches TRBD1 (5 bases). Deletions cut 4 bases from V and 0 bases from J, with 9 bases between. Germline assignment: CDR1 LNHDA and CDR2 SQIVND (reference sequence). The CDR3 contains 14 residues.

This chain uses TRBV7-3 with TRBJ2-3; 10 bases match TRBD2. Germline V gives CDR1 SGHTA, CDR2 FQGTGA. The CDR3 totals 14 residues. Losses at the gene ends were 4 bases for V and 4 bases for J; bases not matched to a gene: 2. CDR3 region: CASSSLAGADTQYF. CDR3 sequence (DNA): TGTGCCAGCAGCTCTCTAGCGGGAGCAGATACGCAGTATTTT. Full variable domain (remainder filled in from reference TRBV7-3 and TRBJ2-3): GAGVSQTPSNKVTEKGKYVELRCDPISGHTALYWYRQSLGQGPEFLIYFQGTGAADDSGLPNDRFFAVRPEGSVSTLKIQRTERGDSAVYLCASSSLAGADTQYFGPGTRLTVL.

The chain is built from TRBV24-1 and TRBJ2-2; D gene uncertain. V was shortened by 0 bases and J by 0 bases, with 7 bases between the two germline ends. Germline lookup yields CDR1 KGHDR and CDR2 SFDVKD. The CDR3 has 16 amino acids. The CDR3 nucleotides read TGTGCCACCAGTGATTTGCAAAGCGCGAACACCGGGGAGCTGTTTTTT. This encodes CATSDLQSANTGELFF.

This clone was detected only a few times. The chain links TRBV7-8 to TRBJ1-1; D remains unclear. Germline lookup yields CDR1 SGHVS and CDR2 FQNEAQ. With 2 bases removed from V and 7 bases from J, the gap between germline ends came to 11 bases. This CDR3 spans 13 amino acids. The CDR3 here is CASSLSPRFEAFF. The CDR3 nucleotides read TGTGCCAGCAGCTTAAGCCCACGTTTTGAAGCTTTCTTT.

The V call is TRBV18, the J call TRBJ1-1; D is unclear. The V gene lost 3 bases and the J gene lost 0 bases, with 5 bases spanning the gap. The CDR3 is 13 residues long. Germline V gene lookup returns CDR1 KGHSH and CDR2 LQKENI. Here the CDR3 reads CASSPSVNTEAFF. DNA for the CDR3: TGTGCCAGCTCACCTTCGGTGAACACTGAAGCTTTCTTT.

This rearrangement joins TRBV12-3 or TRBV12-4 to TRBJ2-2; D is uncertain. Trimming shortened V by 6 bases and J by 3 bases, and 8 bases separated the two germline ends. The length of the CDR3 is 13 residues. The CDR3 protein is CASSIQDTGELFF. The CDR3 DNA follows: TGTGCCAGCAGCATACAAGACACCGGGGAGCTGTTTTTT.

The CDR3 region is CASRIAGGQETQYF. In nucleotides, the CDR3 is TGTGCCAGCAGAATAGCGGGAGGTCAAGAGACCCAGTACTTC. The chain uses TRBV13 and TRBJ2-5; 10 bases align to TRBD2. V shed 6 bases, J shed 2 bases, and the junction held 3 bases outside the gene matches. This CDR3 is built from 14 residues. From germline, CDR1 is PRHDT and CDR2 FYEKMQ (reference sequence).

This clone has only a few counts. CDR3 in amino acids: CASSKRGATNEKLFF. The CDR3 coding sequence is TGTGCCAGCAGCAAACGGGGTGCAACTAATGAAAAACTGTTTTTT. The chain links TRBV7-8 to TRBJ1-4; D is undetermined. CDR3 size: 15 residues. Germline V gene lookup returns CDR1 SGHVS and CDR2 FQNEAQ. The V gene lost 5 bases and the J gene lost 0 bases, with 10 bases spanning the gap.

The chain has TRBV18 and TRBJ1-1, with 8 bases fitting TRBD1. Trimming took 6 bases from V and 3 from J; bases not matched to a gene: 6. The CDR3 runs to 14 residues. Germline V gene lookup returns CDR1 KGHSH and CDR2 LQKENI. CDR3 DNA sequence: TGTGCCAGCTCTCTACAGGGGGGGGACACTGAAGCTTTCTTT. Its translation: CASSLQGGDTEAFF.

This rearrangement joins TRBV7-9 to TRBJ1-1, with D unclear. The V gene's germline CDR1 is SEHNR and CDR2 FQNEAQ (reference sequence). V shed 4 bases and J shed 1 base, with 7 bases lying between them. CDR3 size: 13 residues. The DNA of the CDR3 is TGTGCCAGCAGCTCCCAGGAGAACACTGAAGCTTTCTTT. Protein product: CASSSQENTEAFF.

The chain is built from TRBV28 and TRBJ1-2; 7 bases are shared with TRBD1. The V gene's germline CDR1 is MDHEN and CDR2 SYDVKM. The CDR3 covers 13 residues. The ends lost 6 bases at V and 3 bases at J; junction bases unmatched: 4. The DNA for the CDR3 is TGTGCCAGCAGAGGGGGACAGCACTATGGCTACACCTTC. Its protein is CASRGGQHYGYTF.

The chain carries TRBV28 and TRBJ1-2; D possibly corresponds to TRBD1 (6 bases). Per the germline V gene, CDR1 is MDHEN and CDR2 is SYDVKM. The CDR3 length is 15 residues. Trimming shortened V by 10 bases and J by 8 bases, and 26 bases separated the two germline ends. CDR3 sequence: CAISRGVGTRMGYTF. The CDR3 DNA reads as TGTGCCATATCCAGGGGCGTAGGGACACGGATGGGCTACACCTTC.

The chain is built from TRBV2 and TRBJ2-5; TRBD1 matches at 7 bases. Germline V gene lookup returns CDR1 SNHLY and CDR2 FYNNEI. The CDR3 runs 13 residues. Trimming took 9 bases from V and 1 from J; bases not matched to a gene: 5. The chain's CDR3 is CASSGTAQETQYF. CDR3 in DNA: TGTGCCAGTTCCGGGACAGCCCAAGAGACCCAGTACTTC.

This chain links TRBV3-1 (or the pseudogene TRBV3-2) with TRBJ2-1; 7 bases are shared with TRBD2. V lost 4 bases to trimming and J lost 4 bases; unmatched junction nucleotides: 7. Germline V gene sequence: CDR1 LGHDT, CDR2 YNNKEL (reference sequence). This CDR3 is 15 amino acids long. The CDR3 DNA reads as TGTGCCAGCAGCCCCCGCGGCGGGGGTTACAATGAGCAGTTCTTC. Translation gives CASSPRGGGYNEQFF.

The V call is TRBV3-1 (or the pseudogene TRBV3-2), the J call TRBJ2-1; D may be TRBD2 (6 bases). Germline V gene data show CDR1 as LGHDT and CDR2 as YNNKEL (reference sequence). This CDR3 has 13 residues. The germline V and J ends were trimmed by 8 bases and 3 bases, with 11 bases remaining between them. CDR3 region: CASSGLNYNEQFF. The CDR3 DNA reads TGTGCCAGCTCGGGACTGAACTACAATGAGCAGTTCTTC.

The V call is TRBV11-2, the J call TRBJ2-7; D is possibly TRBD2 (6 bases). From germline, CDR1 is SGHAT and CDR2 FQNNGV. The V end was cut by 5 bases, the J end by 4 bases, with 21 bases between. This CDR3 spans 16 amino acids. In DNA, the CDR3 is TGTGCCAGCAGCGACGTGATATGGGGGGAAACGTACGAGCAGTACTTC. Translated: CASSDVIWGETYEQYF.

The V gene is TRBV5-1, the J gene TRBJ2-1, with 9 bases aligning to TRBD1. Trimming cost V 6 bases and J 7 bases; bases outside gene matches: 8. Germline loops: CDR1 SGHRS, CDR2 YFSETQ. The CDR3 contains 14 residues. The CDR3: CASTETGGRNEQFF. In nucleotides, the CDR3 is TGCGCCAGCACTGAGACAGGGGGTAGGAATGAGCAGTTCTTC.

The chain employs TRBV25-1 and TRBJ1-6; 9 bases align to TRBD1. CDR1 MGHDK and CDR2 SYGVNS come from the germline V gene. CDR3 size: 15 residues. The V segment lost 6 bases and the J segment 1 base; nucleotides outside the gene matches: 1. CDR3: CASRGQGSYNSPLHF. CDR3 sequence (DNA): TGTGCCAGCAGGGGACAGGGTTCCTATAATTCACCCCTCCACTTT.

This clone was seen a few times. CDR3 sequence: CASRSGGAGTGELFF. Here the CDR3 DNA reads TGCGCCAGCAGGAGCGGAGGGGCGGGCACCGGGGAGCTGTTTTTT. V is TRBV10-2 and J is TRBJ2-2, with D possibly TRBD2 on 6 matching bases. CDR1 is WSHSY, CDR2 SAAADI, per germline. This CDR3 is built from 15 residues. V was trimmed by 6 bases and J by 4 bases, leaving 15 bases between them.

This clone has only one observation. CDR3 DNA sequence: TGTGCCAGCAGCCCGTCGGGTCGACATGGCTACACCTTC. The encoded protein is CASSPSGRHGYTF. The chain is built from TRBV7-9 and TRBJ1-2; unclear D gene. The CDR3 totals 13 residues. V was shortened by 5 bases and J by 6 bases, with 13 bases between the two germline ends. Germline V gene lookup returns CDR1 SEHNR and CDR2 FQNEAQ (reference sequence).

V is TRBV2 and J is TRBJ1-2; D gene unclear. Trimming left V 3 bases short and J 8 bases short, with 13 bases between. The CDR3 has 13 amino acids. Looked up from germline, CDR1 is SNHLY and CDR2 is FYNNEI. The CDR3 nucleotides are TGTGCCAGCAGTGATTATCCAGCTAGCGGCTACACCTTC. Its translation: CASSDYPASGYTF.

V and J are TRBV6-6 and TRBJ1-6; TRBD1 matches at 8 bases. Losses at the gene ends were 6 bases for V and 7 bases for J; bases not matched to a gene: 8. The CDR3 spans 15 residues. Germline V gene data show CDR1 as MNHNY and CDR2 as SVGAGI (reference sequence). The CDR3 coding sequence is TGTGCCAGCAGCCAACCGACAGGGGCCAATTCACCCCTCCACTTT. Translation gives CASSQPTGANSPLHF.

This rearrangement joins TRBV19 to TRBJ2-7, with 10 bases matching TRBD1. The J segment lost 3 bases and the V segment lost 5 bases, leaving 4 bases of the junction unmatched. Germline V gene lookup returns CDR1 LNHDA and CDR2 SQIVND (reference sequence). The CDR3 is 14 amino acids. CDR3 nucleotides: TGTGCCAGTAGTCTCCGGGACAGGGGCTACGAGCAGTACTTC. Its protein is CASSLRDRGYEQYF.

The sample holds one count of this clone. The V gene is TRBV5-4, the J gene TRBJ1-4, with a tentative D call TRBD1 (5 bases). With 0 bases removed from V and 4 bases from J, the gap between germline ends came to 7 bases. Germline assignment: CDR1 SGHNT and CDR2 YYREEE (reference sequence). This CDR3 has 14 amino acids. The CDR3 sequence is CASSLGGVNEKLFF. CDR3 sequence (DNA): TGTGCCAGCAGCTTGGGGGGGGTTAATGAAAAACTGTTTTTT.

The chain combines TRBV3-1 (or the pseudogene TRBV3-2) with TRBJ2-2, with D possibly being TRBD1 (6 bases). Germline assignment: CDR1 LGHDT and CDR2 YNNKEL (reference sequence). This CDR3 comprises 14 residues. Between the trimmed V and J ends, which lost 4 bases and 3 bases, there was a span of 9 bases. CDR3 sequence reads: CASSPQGYTGELFF. CDR3 nucleotide sequence: TGTGCCAGCAGCCCCCAGGGGTACACCGGGGAGCTGTTTTTT.

The chain has TRBV19 and TRBJ1-5, with D possibly TRBD1 on 6 matching bases. CDR1 is LNHDA, CDR2 SQIVND, per germline (reference sequence). The length of the CDR3 is 15 residues. Trimming removed 8 bases from V and 4 bases from J, with 18 bases in between. The CDR3 nucleotides read TGTGCCAGTTCGACCCCCACAGGGATGAATCAGCCCCAGCATTTT. Its translation: CASSTPTGMNQPQHF.

A single count supports this clone. The CDR3 here is CASSLREGYGYTF. CDR3 coding DNA: TGTGCCAGCAGCCTTCGGGAGGGCTATGGCTACACCTTC. The gene calls are TRBV7-9 and TRBJ1-2; D remains ambiguous. V gave up 5 bases and J gave up 4 bases, with 11 bases separating them. The germline gives CDR1 SEHNR, CDR2 FQNEAQ (reference sequence). The CDR3 extends over 13 amino acids.